This T cell receptor (beta chain) was recovered during a study of chronic HIV infection and antiretroviral therapy. TCRdb analysed the 5' RACE reads with MiXCR anew, one entry per CDR3 protein. The sample lists about 38,000 distinct CDR3 sequences; about 8.9% were seen once. The sequence derives from an adult who had HIV and had not received antiretroviral therapy, or was an uninfected healthy control (not recorded which). The source material was peripheral blood.

This CDR3 reads CSAGTQNTGELFF. The CDR3 nucleotides read TGCAGCGCCGGGACACAGAACACCGGGGAGCTGTTTTTT. This chain joins TRBV29-1 and TRBJ2-2; tentatively, D is TRBD1 (6 bases). Germline V CDR1 and CDR2: SQVTM, ANQGSEA. The CDR3 is 13 amino acids. V gave up 7 bases and J gave up 1 base, with 10 bases separating them.